A selection of T cell receptor beta chains follows, all from one sample in a study of blood T cell repertoires in COVID-19. Profiled with immunoSEQ multiplex PCR; TCRdb holds only in-frame clones, not every one. The sample carries about 180,000 clones, 80% to 90% recorded once. The source material was peripheral blood. These receptors were taken from a woman between 65 and 79 years old with COVID-19, enrolled during active disease. Each CDR3 is given with its conserved first and last residue. A D gene is named only where the DNA matches it firmly. Part of the rows lack a size; the others show once, few, many or a class for expanded clones.

length	size	V	J	D	DNA	CDR3
14	-	TRBV19	TRBJ2-5	-	TGTGCCAGTAGTCCACGGAGAAGGGGAGAGACCCAGTACTTC	CASSPRRRGETQYF
13	-	TRBV2	TRBJ1-4	-	TGTGCCAGCAGTGAAGTACAGAATGAAAAACTGTTTTTT	CASSEVQNEKLFF
15	-	TRBV10-2	TRBJ2-1	TRBD1	TGCGCCAGCAAGGTCTGGGACAGCCTACACAATGAGCAGTTCTTC	CASKVWDSLHNEQFF
15	once	TRBV19	TRBJ1-2	TRBD1	TGTGCCAGTAGTCCCGGGACAGGGGCCGCTCGGGGCTACACCTTC	CASSPGTGAARGYTF
16	-	TRBV9	TRBJ2-5	TRBD2	TGTGCCAGCAGCGGGGGACTAGCGGGAGGGATAGAGACCCAGTACTTC	CASSGGLAGGIETQYF
13	-	TRBV28	TRBJ1-2	TRBD1	TGTGCCAGCAGTCGAGAGGGGGCTGGCGGCTACACCTTC	CASSREGAGGYTF
16	-	TRBV3-1/TRBV3-2	TRBJ2-1	TRBD1	TGTGCCAGCAGCCAAGATGGGGGGACAGGGGTCAATGAGCAGTTCTTC	CASSQDGGTGVNEQFF
14	-	TRBV3-1/TRBV3-2	TRBJ2-3	TRBD2	TGTGCCAGCAGTCTAGCGGGAGGGCCAGATACGCAGTATTTT	CASSLAGGPDTQYF
14	once	TRBV25-1	TRBJ1-2	TRBD1	TGTGCCAGCAGTGGACAGGGTACTAACTATGGCTACACCTTC	CASSGQGTNYGYTF
14	-	TRBV6-4	TRBJ2-3	-	TGTGCCAGCAGTGTCGGTAGCGGCACAGATACGCAGTATTTT	CASSVGSGTDTQYF
15	-	TRBV28	TRBJ2-7	-	TGTGCCAGCAGCCGAACAGGGTATTTCTCCTACGAGCAGTACTTC	CASSRTGYFSYEQYF
13	-	TRBV6-5	TRBJ2-7	-	TGTGCCGGCGGGGCGGCTTATGGCTACGAGCAGTACTTC	CAGGAAYGYEQYF
15	-	TRBV3-1/TRBV3-2	TRBJ1-4	-	TGTGCCAGCAGCCAAGTTACGGCAACTAATGAAAAACTGTTTTTT	CASSQVTATNEKLFF
12	once	TRBV19	TRBJ1-4	-	TGTGCCTCCTTGGGCTTCGGTGAAAAACTGTTTTTT	CASLGFGEKLFF
14	-	TRBV3-1/TRBV3-2	TRBJ1-4	TRBD1	TGTGCCAGCAGCCAAGCAACAGGGGATGAAAAACTGTTTTTT	CASSQATGDEKLFF
11	few	TRBV29-1	TRBJ1-1	-	TGCAGCGTTACAGGGTCTACTGAAGCTTTCTTT	CSVTGSTEAFF
16	-	TRBV3-1/TRBV3-2	TRBJ2-1	-	TGTGCCAGCAGCCAAGATTTAGCGAGCTCCTACAATGAGCAGTTCTTC	CASSQDLASSYNEQFF
16	-	TRBV5-6	TRBJ1-2	-	TGTGCCAGCAGCTTCGGTACTTCTGGAGGCCTCTATGGCTACACCTTC	CASSFGTSGGLYGYTF
13	-	TRBV19	TRBJ1-1	-	TGTGCCAGTACCTTCCGCGTTAACACTGAAGCTTTCTTT	CASTFRVNTEAFF
16	-	TRBV28	TRBJ1-5	-	TGTGCCAGCAGTTTATTCTTCAGGAATAGCAATCAGCCCCAGCATTTT	CASSLFFRNSNQPQHF
14	once	TRBV7-3	TRBJ2-7	-	TGTGCCAGCAGCCCCCGTGGGGCCAATGGGGAGCAGTACTTC	CASSPRGANGEQYF
12	-	TRBV12-3/TRBV12-4	TRBJ1-2	-	TGTGCCAGCAGACAGGGAGACTATGGCTACACCTTC	CASRQGDYGYTF
16	-	TRBV7-9	TRBJ2-3	TRBD2	TGTGCCAGCAGCTTAGGGACTAGCGGGAGGGGGAATACGCAGTATTTT	CASSLGTSGRGNTQYF
12	-	TRBV7-3	TRBJ1-2	TRBD1	TGTGCCAGCAGCACAGGGGACAGTAGTCTCACCTTC	CASSTGDSSLTF
12	-	TRBV30	TRBJ1-1	-	TGTGCCTGGAGTACCCCCCCCAGTAACGCTTTCTTT	CAWSTPPSNAFF
15	-	TRBV9	TRBJ2-5	-	TGTGCCAGCAGCGTAGGAACTAACACCCAAGAGACCCAGTACTTC	CASSVGTNTQETQYF
12	-	TRBV6-5	TRBJ1-2	TRBD1	TGTGCCAGCATTCGACAGGGTGTTGGCTACACCTTC	CASIRQGVGYTF
15	-	TRBV5-1	TRBJ1-2	-	TGCGCCAGCAGCGAGAACTATGGGCAGGGTAATGGCTACACCTTC	CASSENYGQGNGYTF
16	-	TRBV10-3	TRBJ2-3	-	TGTGCCATCAGTGGATCGGGTAGCGGTTACACAGATACGCAGTATTTT	CAISGSGSGYTDTQYF
14	-	TRBV28	TRBJ1-2	-	TGTGCCAGCAGTTGGTCCAGGGTCGACTATGGCTACACCTTC	CASSWSRVDYGYTF
13	few	TRBV11-3	TRBJ1-1	-	TGTGCCAGCAGCTTAGAAGCGAACACTGAAGCTTTCTTT	CASSLEANTEAFF
9	-	TRBV19	TRBJ1-5	-	TGTGCCACGGGGGAGCCCCAGCATTTT	CATGEPQHF
14	-	TRBV7-6	TRBJ2-7	TRBD2	TGTGCCAGCACTCGTAGCGGGAGGGCAAGCGAGCAGTACTTC	CASTRSGRASEQYF